These 17 T cell receptor beta chains came from one sample sequenced in a study of identical twins. From the 5' RACE reads, TCRdb called clonotypes with MiXCR, one entry per CDR3 protein. The sample carries about 530,000 distinct CDR3 sequences, over 12% recorded once. Separately, the same data were catalogued under a study of yellow fever vaccine responses in identical twins.

The specimen was CD4+ T cells sorted from blood. These receptor sequences come from a woman between 18 and 29 years old in good health.

In DNA form, the CDR3 reads TGTGCCAGCTGGGATAGCGGGGGGGCCGGGGAGACCCAGTACTTC. This gives the protein CASWDSGGAGETQYF. The chain is built from TRBV2 and TRBJ2-5; TRBD2 matches at 11 bases. The germline CDR1 and CDR2 sequences are SNHLY and FYNNEI. There are 15 residues in the CDR3. With V trimmed by 8 bases and J by 5 bases, 10 bases remained unmatched.

The chain uses TRBV7-8 and TRBJ2-7; 8 bases match TRBD2. V was clipped by 1 base and J by 5 bases; unmatched bases: 10. The V gene's germline CDR1 is SGHVS and CDR2 FQNEAQ. The CDR3 sequence is 16 residues long. This CDR3 reads CASSLDGGGKGDEQYF. CDR3 DNA sequence: TGTGCCAGCAGCTTAGATGGCGGGGGGAAAGGTGACGAGCAGTACTTC. Full variable domain (missing parts from reference TRBV7-8 and TRBJ2-7): GAGVSQSPRYKVAKRGQDVALRCDPISGHVSLFWYQQALGQGPEFLTYFQNEAQLDKSGLPSDRFFAERPEGSVSTLKIQRTQQEDSAVYLCASSLDGGGKGDEQYFGPGTRLTVT.

This clonotype was observed a handful of times. The J gene is TRBJ1-5, the V gene TRBV6-1; D ambiguous. This CDR3 spans 14 amino acids. CDR1 MNHNS and CDR2 SASEGT come from the germline V gene. V lost 3 bases to trimming and J lost 0 bases, with 6 bases between them. The CDR3 DNA reads as TGTGCCAGCAGTGACAGCTATAGCAATCAGCCCCAGCATTTT. Protein: CASSDSYSNQPQHF.

This clonotype showed up just a few times. The chain joins TRBV7-9 to TRBJ2-3, with TRBD1 matching 8 bases. This CDR3 spans 15 amino acids. The V gene's germline CDR1 is SEHNR and CDR2 FQNEAQ (reference sequence). V lost 5 bases to trimming and J lost 2 bases; unmatched junction nucleotides: 6. The CDR3 is CASSVRGQDTDTQYF. The DNA for the CDR3 is TGTGCCAGCAGCGTCAGGGGACAGGACACAGATACGCAGTATTTT. The full variable domain, its missing parts supplied by reference TRBV7-9 and TRBJ2-3, is DTGVSQNPRHKITKRGQNVTFRCDPISEHNRLYWYRQTLGQGPEFLTYFQNEAQLEKSRLLSDRFSAERPKGSFSTLEIQRTEQGDSAMYLCASSVRGQDTDTQYFGPGTRLTVL.

Note on this clonotype: The junction does not match germline at one end; this may be a read error. The chain employs TRBV20-1 and TRBJ2-1; 7 positions match TRBD1. CDR1 DFQATT and CDR2 SNEGSKA come from the germline V gene (reference sequence). This CDR3 has 16 amino acids. The CDR3 is CCASPTRDSLVDEQFF. The CDR3 region has the DNA TGCTGTGCTAGTCCGACCCGGGACAGTTTAGTAGATGAGCAGTTCTTC.

CDR3 protein: CASSQDFQETQYF. The CDR3, as DNA: TGCGCCAGCAGCCAAGACTTCCAAGAGACCCAGTACTTC. The rearrangement links TRBV4-1 to TRBJ2-5; unclear D gene. This CDR3 has 13 amino acids. V was pared by 0 bases and J by 1 base, with 3 bases between. CDR1 MGHRA and CDR2 YSYEKL come from the germline V gene.

The chain recombines TRBV6-1 with TRBJ1-2; 7 bases are shared with TRBD1. The CDR3 spans 15 residues. Germline lookup yields CDR1 MNHNS and CDR2 SASEGT. V was clipped by 5 bases and J by 6 bases; unmatched bases: 12. The CDR3 DNA follows: TGTGCCAGCAGTCAACAGGGGACAATGAGCCATGGCTACACCTTC. It encodes CASSQQGTMSHGYTF.

This sequence joins TRBV3-1 and TRBJ2-7; 8 nucleotides agree with TRBD1. This CDR3 has 18 amino acids. Germline V CDR1 and CDR2: LGHDT, YNNKEL (reference sequence). V lost 11 bases, J lost 0 bases, and 21 bases stayed unmatched. DNA for the CDR3: TGTGCCTTCTGTTCACCCAACTCGACAGGGGTGAGCTCCTACGAGCAGTACGTC. It is translated as CAFCSPNSTGVSSYEQYV.

This clonotype showed up just a few times. V and J are TRBV28 and TRBJ2-7; TRBD1 aligns across 7 bases. Germline loops: CDR1 MDHEN, CDR2 SYDVKM. This CDR3 has 15 residues. J was trimmed by 7 bases and V by 6 bases; bases with no gene match: 15. Here the CDR3 reads CASSAPGGSAIEQYF. In nucleotides, the CDR3 is TGTGCCAGCAGCGCACCAGGGGGAAGCGCCATAGAGCAGTACTTC.

This clonotype occurred a few times. This chain links TRBV27 with TRBJ2-7; 8 positions agree with TRBD1. Per germline, CDR1 MNHEY and CDR2 SMNVEV (reference sequence). After removal of 2 bases from V and 4 bases from J, the junction contained 19 bases not matched to a gene. This CDR3 has 19 residues. The CDR3 is CASSLKYAQGALLGYEQYF. As DNA, the CDR3 is TGTGCCAGCAGTTTAAAGTATGCGCAGGGGGCACTTCTTGGGTACGAGCAGTACTTC.

This clonotype was recorded a few times. This sequence joins TRBV2 and TRBJ2-1; TRBD1 agrees at 9 bases. The junction had 5 bases not matched to a gene; V was cut back by 5 bases and J by 3 bases. Germline-derived CDR1 and CDR2 are SNHLY and FYNNEI. The CDR3 length is 15 residues. The DNA for the CDR3 is TGTGCCAGCAGTCAAGGACAGGGGCACTACAATGAGCAGTTCTTC. This gives the protein CASSQGQGHYNEQFF. Based on the CDR3 plus reference TRBV2 and TRBJ2-1, the full variable domain is EPEVTQTPSHQVTQMGQEVILRCVPISNHLYFYWYRQILGQKVEFLVSFYNNEISEKSEIFDDQFSVERPDGSNFTLKIRSTKLEDSAMYFCASSQGQGHYNEQFFGPGTRLTVL.

The gene calls are TRBV20-1 and TRBJ2-1; TRBD2 aligns across 10 bases. The V gene's germline CDR1 is DFQATT and CDR2 SNEGSKA (reference sequence). There are 12 residues in the CDR3. V lost 3 bases, J lost 8 bases, and 1 base stayed unmatched. The CDR3 DNA follows: TGCAGTGCTAGTGGGACTAGCGATGAGCAGTTCTTC. Amino acids: CSASGTSDEQFF.

The chain couples TRBV5-1 to TRBJ2-5, with 7 bases fitting TRBD1. The CDR3 spans 15 residues. Trimming at V came to 4 bases and at J to 5 bases, leaving 11 bases not matched to a gene. Germline values: CDR1 SGHRS, CDR2 YFSETQ. Written as DNA, the CDR3 is TGCGCCAGCAGCCCCCTGGGACAGACGACGGAGACCCAGTACTTC. Amino acids: CASSPLGQTTETQYF.

The chain uses TRBV14 and TRBJ2-4; D gene uncertain. CDR1 SGHDN and CDR2 FVKESK come from the germline V gene. CDR3 length: 14 residues. Trimming pared 2 bases from V and 9 bases from J, leaving 14 bases between. CDR3 protein: CASSQRLIPGIQYF. The CDR3 bases are TGTGCCAGCAGCCAAAGGTTGATCCCGGGCATTCAGTACTTC.

The rearrangement uses TRBV12-3 or TRBV12-4 and TRBJ2-7; D gene ambiguous. The ends were cut back, 7 bases at V and 1 base at J, with 20 bases in the middle. The CDR3 is 16 amino acids. The CDR3 DNA reads TGTGCCAGCACCCTGACCGGGCCGGTAAAATCCTACGAGCAGTACTTC. Protein sequence: CASTLTGPVKSYEQYF.

The chain is built from TRBV18 and TRBJ2-1; TRBD1 aligns across 11 bases. Germline V gives CDR1 KGHSH, CDR2 LQKENI. The CDR3 sequence is 15 residues long. With V trimmed by 6 bases and J by 7 bases, 8 bases remained unmatched. The CDR3 coding sequence is TGTGCCAGCTCTTCAGTGGGACAGGGGGTGAATGAGCAGTTCTTC. Translating gives CASSSVGQGVNEQFF.

This rearrangement joins TRBV7-2 to TRBJ1-1; D unclear. The CDR3 has 14 residues. V gave up 1 base and J gave up 1 base, with 7 bases separating them. Germline CDR1 and CDR2: SGHTA and FQGNSA. CDR3 coding DNA: TGTGCCAGCAGCTTAGGTTTTGCGAACACTGAAGCTTTCTTT. This encodes CASSLGFANTEAFF.